This is a list of T cell receptor beta chains from one sample in a study of control samples from healthy donors and cancer patients. Sequencing was performed with immunoSEQ multiplex PCR; in TCRdb, only in-frame clones are kept and a portion is missing. This sample's table has about 190,000 clones. Sequencing was performed on blood. These receptors originate from a woman in her twenties or thirties in good health. The CDR3 runs from the conserved cysteine through the conserved F or W. Each record gives: D gene, V gene, J gene, CDR3 DNA, CDR3 protein. A D gene is named only where the DNA matches it firmly.

d_call: .; v_call: TRBV4-1; j_call: TRBJ2-7; cdr3_nt: TGCGCCAGCAGCCACCCTACAGGGAGAGTCAGGGAGCAGTACTTC; cdr3_aa: CASSHPTGRVREQYF
d_call: .; v_call: TRBV14; j_call: TRBJ1-6; cdr3_nt: TGTGCCAGCAGCCAAACAGGGAATTCACCCCTCCACTTT; cdr3_aa: CASSQTGNSPLHF
d_call: .; v_call: TRBV3-1/TRBV3-2; j_call: TRBJ1-2; cdr3_nt: TGTGCCAGCAGCCCGTCAGGGAGGGGGAGGGCAACCTTC; cdr3_aa: CASSPSGRGRATF
d_call: .; v_call: TRBV29-1; j_call: TRBJ2-7; cdr3_nt: TGCAGCGTGGCCGGGGGTCGAGGCTACGAGCAGTACTTC; cdr3_aa: CSVAGGRGYEQYF
d_call: TRBD2; v_call: TRBV11-1; j_call: TRBJ2-5; cdr3_nt: TGTGCCAGCAGCAAAAGGACTAGCGCGGTCGAGACCCAGTACTTC; cdr3_aa: CASSKRTSAVETQYF
d_call: .; v_call: TRBV19; j_call: TRBJ1-5; cdr3_nt: TGTGCCAGTAGTATTTATGAAGGTAGACAGTCTCAGCCCCAGCATTTT; cdr3_aa: CASSIYEGRQSQPQHF
d_call: .; v_call: TRBV7-2; j_call: TRBJ2-1; cdr3_nt: TGTGCCAGCAGGCGGTACAATGAGCAGTTCTTC; cdr3_aa: CASRRYNEQFF
d_call: TRBD1; v_call: TRBV6-5; j_call: TRBJ1-2; cdr3_nt: TGTGCCAGCGGACAGGGCGGCTACACCTTC; cdr3_aa: CASGQGGYTF
d_call: .; v_call: TRBV29-1; j_call: TRBJ1-5; cdr3_nt: TGCAGCGTTGCGTGGGACCTCAATCAGCCCCAGCATTTT; cdr3_aa: CSVAWDLNQPQHF
d_call: TRBD2; v_call: TRBV7-8; j_call: TRBJ2-1; cdr3_nt: TGTGCCAGCAGCTCCCCGCGGGGGGGCCACGGAAATGAGCAGTTCTTC; cdr3_aa: CASSSPRGGHGNEQFF
d_call: .; v_call: TRBV2; j_call: TRBJ1-6; cdr3_nt: TGTGCCAGCAGCCGCTACACTGGTTCCCTCCACTTT; cdr3_aa: CASSRYTGSLHF
d_call: .; v_call: TRBV2; j_call: TRBJ1-1; cdr3_nt: TGTGCCAGCAGTTGGGTAGGGGACACTGAAGCTTTCTTT; cdr3_aa: CASSWVGDTEAFF
d_call: .; v_call: TRBV6-5; j_call: TRBJ2-3; cdr3_nt: TGTGCCAGCAGCTATAGTGGGGGGGGCCTATATACGCAGTATTTT; cdr3_aa: CASSYSGGGLYTQYF
d_call: .; v_call: TRBV7-2; j_call: TRBJ1-3; cdr3_nt: TGTGCCAGCAGGCCTTCAGCTACCTCTGGAAACACCATATATTTT; cdr3_aa: CASRPSATSGNTIYF
d_call: .; v_call: TRBV28; j_call: TRBJ1-5; cdr3_nt: TGTGCCAGCAGTTTTACGACAGGATCTCAGCCCCAGCATTTT; cdr3_aa: CASSFTTGSQPQHF
d_call: .; v_call: TRBV4-2; j_call: TRBJ2-5; cdr3_nt: TGTGCCAGCAGCCAGCAATTACAGGGTGGGGAGACCCAGTACTTC; cdr3_aa: CASSQQLQGGETQYF
d_call: .; v_call: TRBV28; j_call: TRBJ1-6; cdr3_nt: TGTGCCAGCAGACCCCAGGGGTGGGGAAGTGGTAATTCACCCCTCCACTTT; cdr3_aa: CASRPQGWGSGNSPLHF
d_call: TRBD2; v_call: TRBV9; j_call: TRBJ2-1; cdr3_nt: TGTGCCAGCAGCGTAGGGGTAGCGGGGGGGCAGAACTATGAGCAGTTCTTC; cdr3_aa: CASSVGVAGGQNYEQFF
d_call: .; v_call: TRBV28; j_call: TRBJ2-1; cdr3_nt: TGTGCCAGCAGCCCGGCCGTTAATGAGCAGTTCTTC; cdr3_aa: CASSPAVNEQFF
d_call: TRBD1; v_call: TRBV28; j_call: TRBJ1-2; cdr3_nt: TGTGCCAGCAGGGGACAGGGCGATGGCTACACCTTC; cdr3_aa: CASRGQGDGYTF
d_call: .; v_call: TRBV7-8; j_call: TRBJ2-5; cdr3_nt: TGTGCCAGCAGCTCTCTTGGACAGAACCGTGAGACCCAGTACTTC; cdr3_aa: CASSSLGQNRETQYF
d_call: TRBD1; v_call: TRBV28; j_call: TRBJ2-1; cdr3_nt: TGTGCCAGCAGTTTATTGGACAGGGGGCACAATGAGCAGTTCTTC; cdr3_aa: CASSLLDRGHNEQFF
d_call: .; v_call: TRBV24-1; j_call: TRBJ2-2; cdr3_nt: TGTGCCACCAGTGATCCGTCCGGGCTCACCGGGGAGCTGTTTTTT; cdr3_aa: CATSDPSGLTGELFF
d_call: .; v_call: TRBV6-6; j_call: TRBJ2-7; cdr3_nt: TGTGCCAGCAGTTCCAGCTCCTACGAGCAGTACTTC; cdr3_aa: CASSSSSYEQYF
d_call: .; v_call: TRBV7-9; j_call: TRBJ1-1; cdr3_nt: TGTGCCAGCAGCTTCCGGGGGAACACTGAAGCTTTCTTT; cdr3_aa: CASSFRGNTEAFF
d_call: .; v_call: TRBV11-2; j_call: TRBJ2-3; cdr3_nt: TGTGCCAGCAGCTTAGTCGTAGCGGCGATCACAGATACGCAGTATTTT; cdr3_aa: CASSLVVAAITDTQYF
d_call: .; v_call: TRBV28; j_call: TRBJ1-2; cdr3_nt: TGTGCCAGCAGTCTGGCGGGACGTAGCTATGGCTACACCTTC; cdr3_aa: CASSLAGRSYGYTF
d_call: .; v_call: TRBV18; j_call: TRBJ1-5; cdr3_nt: TGTGCCAGCTCACCGGACGCGGTTCAGCCCCAGCATTTT; cdr3_aa: CASSPDAVQPQHF
d_call: TRBD1; v_call: TRBV3-1/TRBV3-2; j_call: TRBJ1-3; cdr3_nt: TGTGCCAGCAGCCTCAAGGGTAGGGCAGGGGGCAGAAACACCATATATTTT; cdr3_aa: CASSLKGRAGGRNTIYF
d_call: .; v_call: TRBV19; j_call: TRBJ1-2; cdr3_nt: TGTGCCAGCCAGACCCGGGGAGCACACTATGGCTACACCTTC; cdr3_aa: CASQTRGAHYGYTF
d_call: TRBD2; v_call: TRBV5-1; j_call: TRBJ2-5; cdr3_nt: TGCGCCAGCGGGGGGGATACTTCCCTCCAAGAGACCCAGTACTTC; cdr3_aa: CASGGDTSLQETQYF
d_call: TRBD2; v_call: TRBV19; j_call: TRBJ2-6; cdr3_nt: TGTGCCAGTAATGCCGGGCGGGGGGGGGCCAACGTCCTGACTTTC; cdr3_aa: CASNAGRGGANVLTF
d_call: .; v_call: TRBV7-2; j_call: TRBJ1-6; cdr3_nt: TGTGCCAGCAGCTCCTACAGGGACTCACCCCTCCACTTT; cdr3_aa: CASSSYRDSPLHF
d_call: .; v_call: TRBV28; j_call: TRBJ1-3; cdr3_nt: TGTGCCAGCAGTTCTGGACAGGGAAACACCATATATTTT; cdr3_aa: CASSSGQGNTIYF
d_call: TRBD2; v_call: TRBV11-1; j_call: TRBJ2-1; cdr3_nt: TGTGCCAGCAGCAGCGGGGGGGCCGGGGAGCAGTTCTTC; cdr3_aa: CASSSGGAGEQFF
d_call: TRBD2; v_call: TRBV5-1; j_call: TRBJ2-7; cdr3_nt: TGCGCCAGCAGCCCCCTTACGGGGGGCTACGAGCAGTACTTC; cdr3_aa: CASSPLTGGYEQYF
d_call: TRBD1; v_call: TRBV6-5; j_call: TRBJ1-2; cdr3_nt: TGTGCCAGCAGTTACGAACGGCCGGACAGGGGGGGACGCTACACCTTC; cdr3_aa: CASSYERPDRGGRYTF
d_call: .; v_call: TRBV3-1/TRBV3-2; j_call: TRBJ2-7; cdr3_nt: TGTGCCAGCAGCCCTGAGCAGTACTTC; cdr3_aa: CASSPEQYF
d_call: .; v_call: TRBV30; j_call: TRBJ1-2; cdr3_nt: TGTGCCTGGAGGGGGGCTGATGGCTACACCTTC; cdr3_aa: CAWRGADGYTF
d_call: .; v_call: TRBV2; j_call: TRBJ2-7; cdr3_nt: TGTGCCAGCAGTGAACGGCACGAGCAGTACTTC; cdr3_aa: CASSERHEQYF
d_call: .; v_call: TRBV30; j_call: TRBJ2-7; cdr3_nt: TGTGCCTGGAGTCAGGGGGGGGAGCAGTACTTC; cdr3_aa: CAWSQGGEQYF
d_call: .; v_call: TRBV5-1; j_call: TRBJ1-3; cdr3_nt: TGCGCCAGCAGCTTGGACGGTTTCGGGGGAAACACCATATATTTT; cdr3_aa: CASSLDGFGGNTIYF
d_call: TRBD2; v_call: TRBV4-1; j_call: TRBJ2-3; cdr3_nt: TGCGCCAGCAGCCATGGACTAGCGGGAAAACCGTCCCGAGAACGAGCAGATACGCAGTATTTT; cdr3_aa: CASSHGLAGKPSRERADTQYF
d_call: .; v_call: TRBV9; j_call: TRBJ1-2; cdr3_nt: TGTGCCAGCAGCAAGGATCCATTAAGTGGCTACACCTTC; cdr3_aa: CASSKDPLSGYTF
d_call: TRBD1; v_call: TRBV3-1/TRBV3-2; j_call: TRBJ2-3; cdr3_nt: TGTGCCAGCAGCCATTGGACAGGTAGTGGCCGGGGCACAGATACGCAGTATTTT; cdr3_aa: CASSHWTGSGRGTDTQYF
d_call: .; v_call: TRBV30; j_call: TRBJ2-1; cdr3_nt: TGTGCCTGGAGCCCCGGATACAATGAGCAGTTCTTC; cdr3_aa: CAWSPGYNEQFF
d_call: .; v_call: TRBV30; j_call: TRBJ2-5; cdr3_nt: TGTGCCTGGAGTGTAAATCAGCAAGAGACCCAGTACTTC; cdr3_aa: CAWSVNQQETQYF
d_call: TRBD1; v_call: TRBV5-6; j_call: TRBJ1-2; cdr3_nt: TGTGCCAGCAGCCTAGGGGGCAATCGGGATGGCTACACCTTC; cdr3_aa: CASSLGGNRDGYTF
d_call: .; v_call: TRBV12-3/TRBV12-4; j_call: TRBJ1-1; cdr3_nt: TGTGCCTCTATGGGACCTGTGGCTGAAGCTTTCTTT; cdr3_aa: CASMGPVAEAFF
d_call: .; v_call: TRBV6-5; j_call: TRBJ2-7; cdr3_nt: TGTGCCAGCAGTTACTCGGAGGGTTCCTACGAGCAGTACTTC; cdr3_aa: CASSYSEGSYEQYF